This T cell receptor beta chain comes out of a study of OX40 agonist ivuxolimab in advanced cancers. Profiled with immunoSEQ multiplex PCR; TCRdb holds only in-frame clones, not every one. The sample lists about 43,000 clones; approximately 83% were seen once. The germline CDR1 and CDR2 sequences are SGHDN and FVKESK. CDR3 length equals 14 residues. V dropped 1 base and J dropped 3 bases, with 10 bases sitting between them. This specimen consisted of CD4+ or CD8+ T cells sorted from blood, obtained in a trial of the OX40 agonist ivuxolimab. The chain has TRBV14 and TRBJ2-7, with unresolved D. The receptor was isolated from an adult with an advanced solid tumor such as melanoma, head and neck, liver or kidney cancer. The CDR3 nucleotides read TGTGCCAGCAGCCAAGGACACGTTTTCTACGAGCAGTACGTC. Amino acids: CASSQGHVFYEQYV.